These T cell receptor beta chains were read from a single sample in a study of blood T cell repertoires in COVID-19. This table comes from immunoSEQ multiplex PCR, and its TCRdb copy is limited to in-frame clones, with some not included. The table lists roughly 150,000 clones, 70% to 85% of them singletons. The sequencing sample was made of peripheral blood. The receptors here all came from a woman in her 50s in a cohort sampled during active or convalescent COVID-19. Both conserved end residues are part of each CDR3. A D gene is named only where the DNA matches it firmly. Clone size appears in some rows only: once, few, many, or a class for an expanded clone.

v_call	d_call	clone_size	cdr3_aa
TRBV5-1	TRBD2	NA	CASSLAPAGAKNEQFF
TRBV4-3	NA	few	CASSQEGGYEQYF
TRBV7-9	TRBD2	NA	CASSPLTSGRSEQYF
TRBV9	NA	NA	CASSVGMNTEAFF
TRBV6-1	TRBD1	few	CASSESLTGSGSPLHF
TRBV9	NA	few	CASSVGGGAENEQFF
TRBV4-1	TRBD1	NA	CASSQDPGQGEKLFF
TRBV7-3	TRBD1	NA	CASSLGQGSSPLHF
TRBV2	NA	NA	CASSVIGGNTIYF
TRBV27	TRBD1	NA	CASRDTGGTEAFF
TRBV3-1/TRBV3-2	NA	NA	CASSLVDSNYGYTF
TRBV19	NA	NA	CATRPGRGDTQYF
TRBV12-3/TRBV12-4	TRBD1	NA	CASSETGSYGYTF
TRBV24-1	TRBD1	NA	CATSDPGTGETQYF
TRBV5-4	NA	many	CASSYAGGADTF
TRBV7-2	TRBD1	NA	CASSYTRTGKYEQYF
TRBV7-9	TRBD1	NA	CASSLAGRGVGYTF
TRBV6-5	TRBD1	once	CATQGAYADTQYF
TRBV10-3	TRBD2	NA	CAIRLADYNEQFF
TRBV6-5	TRBD1	NA	CASRDQTGTLYGYTF
TRBV7-3	TRBD1	once	CASSSGTGDGYTF
TRBV6-2/TRBV6-3	NA	NA	CASSYTTVQDTQYF
TRBV19	TRBD1	NA	CASGDRLNTEAFF
TRBV11-2	NA	once	CASRIVRDPGELFF
TRBV7-2	TRBD2	NA	CASSFLRLAGGGNEQFF
TRBV30	TRBD2	NA	CVTSGGAPTDTQYF
TRBV30	TRBD1	NA	CAWQGQGGPQHF
TRBV27	NA	NA	CASSSPGGNQPQHF
TRBV18	TRBD1	NA	CASSPSGTGTYGYTF
TRBV19	TRBD1	once	CASLSWTGGPSTIYF
TRBV18	TRBD1	NA	CASSPTGQGYNEQFF
TRBV27	NA	NA	CASSSQYGWLLDQPQHF
TRBV12-3/TRBV12-4	NA	NA	CASGGRSYNEQFF
TRBV5-1	TRBD1	NA	CASSWGQLNTEAFF
TRBV7-2	NA	NA	CASSSGTHRVGYTF
TRBV6-1	NA	few	CASSEMWGRGSYSYEQYF
TRBV19	TRBD1	NA	CATLQGGNTEAFF
TRBV5-4	TRBD1	NA	CASSWADRGSTGELFF
TRBV5-4	TRBD1	NA	CASSLEGARETQYF
TRBV30	NA	NA	CAWGRGMTGELFF
TRBV4-1	TRBD1	NA	CASSQDPGTGANTGELFF
TRBV9	NA	NA	CASSKHENYGYTF
TRBV19	TRBD2	NA	CASSIDREEVGTDTQYF
TRBV11-2	TRBD2	few	CASSRSGTYNEQFF
TRBV6-6	TRBD1	NA	CASSRQGASSTDTQYF
TRBV5-1	TRBD2	NA	CASSREGLNTGELFF